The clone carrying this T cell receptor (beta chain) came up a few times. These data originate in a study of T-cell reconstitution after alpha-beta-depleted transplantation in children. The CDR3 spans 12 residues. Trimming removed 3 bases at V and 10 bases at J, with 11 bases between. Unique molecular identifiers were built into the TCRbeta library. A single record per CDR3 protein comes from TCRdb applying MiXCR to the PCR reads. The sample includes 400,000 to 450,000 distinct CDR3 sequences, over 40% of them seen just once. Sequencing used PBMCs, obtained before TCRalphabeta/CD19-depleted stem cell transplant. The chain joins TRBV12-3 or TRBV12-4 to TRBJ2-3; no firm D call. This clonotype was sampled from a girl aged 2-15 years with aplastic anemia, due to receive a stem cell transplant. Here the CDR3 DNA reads TGTGCCAGCAGTTTGAATCCCCTCGCGCAGTATTTT. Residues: CASSLNPLAQYF.